This T cell receptor beta chain derives from a study of blood T cells in healthy people across ages. Study information: Template switching picked up about one barcoded beta molecule for each two T cells. Findings and caveats of the study: Correlation between TCR beta diversity and naive T cell percentage was strong.

The authors drew approximately 9 milliliters of peripheral blood from each donor. Note on this clonotype: Its antigen is undetermined.

V lost 4 bases to trimming and J lost 2 bases, with 9 bases between them. The CDR3 is 14 residues long. The germline V gene has CDR1 MNHEY and CDR2 SMNVEV (reference sequence). Using a J-beta primer mix together with a sample-barcoded 5' primer, a second PCR was run for 7 to 11 cycles. TCRdb ran MiXCR on the 5' RACE reads and lists one entry per CDR3 protein. This table holds some 1,500,000 distinct CDR3 sequences, 35% to 45% found once. V and J are TRBV27 and TRBJ2-1; the D is unclear. The source of this sequence is a woman between 18 and 29 years old in good health. Sequenced material: blood. The CDR3 loop is CASSSQITYNEQFF. CDR3 nucleotide sequence: TGTGCCAGCAGTTCACAGATAACCTACAATGAGCAGTTCTTC.